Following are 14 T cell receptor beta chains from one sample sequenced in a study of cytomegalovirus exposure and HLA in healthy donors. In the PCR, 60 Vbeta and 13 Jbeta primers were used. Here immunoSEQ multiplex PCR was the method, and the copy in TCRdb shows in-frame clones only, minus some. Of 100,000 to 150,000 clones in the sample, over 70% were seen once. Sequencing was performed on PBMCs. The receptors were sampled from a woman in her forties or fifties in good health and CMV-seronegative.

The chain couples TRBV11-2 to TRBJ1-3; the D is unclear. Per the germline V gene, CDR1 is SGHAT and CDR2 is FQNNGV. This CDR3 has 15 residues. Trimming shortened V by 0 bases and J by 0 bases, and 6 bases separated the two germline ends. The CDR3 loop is CASSLDVYSGNTIYF. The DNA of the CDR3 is TGTGCCAGCAGCTTAGATGTGTACTCTGGAAACACCATATATTTT.

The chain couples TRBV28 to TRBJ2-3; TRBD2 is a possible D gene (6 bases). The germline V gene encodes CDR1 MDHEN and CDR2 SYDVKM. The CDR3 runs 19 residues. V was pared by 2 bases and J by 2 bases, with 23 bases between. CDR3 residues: CASSLVMGGGGIFTDTQYF. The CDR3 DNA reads TGTGCCAGCAGTTTAGTGATGGGTGGTGGGGGGATCTTCACAGATACGCAGTATTTT.

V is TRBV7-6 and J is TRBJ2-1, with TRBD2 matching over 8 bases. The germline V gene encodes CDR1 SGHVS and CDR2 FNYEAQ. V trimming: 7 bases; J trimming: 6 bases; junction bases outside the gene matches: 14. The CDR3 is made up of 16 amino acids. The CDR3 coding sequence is TGTGCCAGCACCGGAGGACTAGCCGATTCTCTCAATGAGCAGTTCTTC. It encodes CASTGGLADSLNEQFF.

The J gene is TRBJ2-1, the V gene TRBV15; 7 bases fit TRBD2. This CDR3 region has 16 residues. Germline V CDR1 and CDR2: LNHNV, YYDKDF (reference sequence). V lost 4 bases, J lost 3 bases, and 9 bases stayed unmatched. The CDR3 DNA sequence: TGTGCCACCAGCAACCCAGCTAGCGGAGTCTACAATGAGCAGTTCTTC. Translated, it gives CATSNPASGVYNEQFF. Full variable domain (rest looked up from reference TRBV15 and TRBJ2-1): DAMVIQNPRYQVTQFGKPVTLSCSQTLNHNVMYWYQQKSSQAPKLLFHYYDKDFNNEADTPDNFQSRRPNTSFCFLDIRSPGLGDTAMYLCATSNPASGVYNEQFFGPGTRLTVL.

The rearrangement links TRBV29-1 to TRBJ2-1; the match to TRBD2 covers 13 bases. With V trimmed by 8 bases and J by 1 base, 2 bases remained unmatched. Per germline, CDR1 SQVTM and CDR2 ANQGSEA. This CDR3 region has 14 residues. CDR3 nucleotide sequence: TGCAGCACGACTAGCGGGAGGTCCTACAATGAGCAGTTCTTC. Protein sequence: CSTTSGRSYNEQFF.

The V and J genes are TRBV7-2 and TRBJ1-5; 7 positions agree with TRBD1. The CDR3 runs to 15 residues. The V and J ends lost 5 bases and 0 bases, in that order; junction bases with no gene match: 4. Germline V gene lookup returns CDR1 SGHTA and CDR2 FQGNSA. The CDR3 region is CASSQDRVSNQPQHF. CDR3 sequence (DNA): TGTGCCAGCAGCCAAGACAGGGTTAGCAATCAGCCCCAGCATTTT.

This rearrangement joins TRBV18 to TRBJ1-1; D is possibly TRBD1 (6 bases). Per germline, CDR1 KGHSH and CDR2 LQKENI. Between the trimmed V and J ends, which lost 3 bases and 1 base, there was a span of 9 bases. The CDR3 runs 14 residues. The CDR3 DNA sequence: TGTGCCAGCTCACCGACAGGACAGAACACTGAAGCTTTCTTT. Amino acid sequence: CASSPTGQNTEAFF.

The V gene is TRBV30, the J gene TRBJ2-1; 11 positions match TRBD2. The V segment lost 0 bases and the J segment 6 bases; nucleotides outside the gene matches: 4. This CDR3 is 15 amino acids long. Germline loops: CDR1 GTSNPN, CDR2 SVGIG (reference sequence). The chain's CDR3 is CAWSVSSGRGNEQFF. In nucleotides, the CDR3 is TGTGCCTGGAGTGTAAGTAGCGGGAGGGGCAATGAGCAGTTCTTC.

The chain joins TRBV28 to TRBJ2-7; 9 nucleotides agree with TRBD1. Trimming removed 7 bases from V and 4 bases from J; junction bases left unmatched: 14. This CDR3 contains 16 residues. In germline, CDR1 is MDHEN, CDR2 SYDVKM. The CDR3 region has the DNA TGTGCCAGCAACCTTAAGGAACAGGGGGCCAATTACGAGCAGTACTTC. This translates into CASNLKEQGANYEQYF.

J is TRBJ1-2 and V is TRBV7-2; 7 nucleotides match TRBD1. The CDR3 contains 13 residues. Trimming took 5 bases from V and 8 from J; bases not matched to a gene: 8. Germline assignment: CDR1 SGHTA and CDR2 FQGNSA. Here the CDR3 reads CASSPDRDRGYTF. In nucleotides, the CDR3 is TGTGCCAGCAGCCCCGACAGGGACCGCGGCTACACCTTC.

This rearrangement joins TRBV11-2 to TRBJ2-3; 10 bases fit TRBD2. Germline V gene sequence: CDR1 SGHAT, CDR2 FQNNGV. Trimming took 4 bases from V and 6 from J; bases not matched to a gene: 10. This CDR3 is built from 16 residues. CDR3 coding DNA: TGTGCCAGCAGCTCCCTACTAGCGGGGAGCCGGGATACGCAGTATTTT. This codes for CASSSLLAGSRDTQYF.

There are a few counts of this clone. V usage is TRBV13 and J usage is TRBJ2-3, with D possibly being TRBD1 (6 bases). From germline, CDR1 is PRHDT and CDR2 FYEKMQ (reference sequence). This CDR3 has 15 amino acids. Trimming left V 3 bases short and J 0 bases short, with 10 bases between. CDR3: CASSFRGLSTDTQYF. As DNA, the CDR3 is TGTGCCAGCAGCTTTAGGGGGTTGAGCACAGATACGCAGTATTTT.

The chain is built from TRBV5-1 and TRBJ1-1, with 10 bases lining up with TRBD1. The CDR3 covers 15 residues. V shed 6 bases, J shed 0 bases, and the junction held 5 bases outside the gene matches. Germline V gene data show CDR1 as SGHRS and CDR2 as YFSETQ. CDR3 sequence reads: CASMDRGAMNTEAFF. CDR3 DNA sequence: TGCGCCAGCATGGACAGGGGGGCCATGAACACTGAAGCTTTCTTT.

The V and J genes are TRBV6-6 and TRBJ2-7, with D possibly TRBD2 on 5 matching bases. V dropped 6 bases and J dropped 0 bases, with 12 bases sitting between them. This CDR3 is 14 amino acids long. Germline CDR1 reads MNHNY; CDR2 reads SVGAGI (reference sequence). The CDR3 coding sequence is TGTGCCAGCAGGGTAGACTATTCCTCCTACGAGCAGTACTTC. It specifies CASRVDYSSYEQYF.